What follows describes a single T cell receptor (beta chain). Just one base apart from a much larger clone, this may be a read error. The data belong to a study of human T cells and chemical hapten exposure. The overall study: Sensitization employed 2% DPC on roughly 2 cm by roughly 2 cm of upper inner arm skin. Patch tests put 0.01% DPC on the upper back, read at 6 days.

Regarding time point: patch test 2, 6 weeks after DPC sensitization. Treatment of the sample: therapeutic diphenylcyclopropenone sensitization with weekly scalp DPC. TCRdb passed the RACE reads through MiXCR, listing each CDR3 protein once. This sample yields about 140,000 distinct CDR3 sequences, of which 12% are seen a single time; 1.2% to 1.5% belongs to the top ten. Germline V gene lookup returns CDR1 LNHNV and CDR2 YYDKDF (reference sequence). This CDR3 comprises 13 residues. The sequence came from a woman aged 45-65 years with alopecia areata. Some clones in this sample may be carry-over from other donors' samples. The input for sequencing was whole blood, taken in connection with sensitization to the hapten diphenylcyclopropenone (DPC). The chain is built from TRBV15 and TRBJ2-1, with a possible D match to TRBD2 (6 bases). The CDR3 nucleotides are TGTGTCACTCGGCGGGACTCCTACAATGAGCAGTTCTTC. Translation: CVTRRDSYNEQFF.